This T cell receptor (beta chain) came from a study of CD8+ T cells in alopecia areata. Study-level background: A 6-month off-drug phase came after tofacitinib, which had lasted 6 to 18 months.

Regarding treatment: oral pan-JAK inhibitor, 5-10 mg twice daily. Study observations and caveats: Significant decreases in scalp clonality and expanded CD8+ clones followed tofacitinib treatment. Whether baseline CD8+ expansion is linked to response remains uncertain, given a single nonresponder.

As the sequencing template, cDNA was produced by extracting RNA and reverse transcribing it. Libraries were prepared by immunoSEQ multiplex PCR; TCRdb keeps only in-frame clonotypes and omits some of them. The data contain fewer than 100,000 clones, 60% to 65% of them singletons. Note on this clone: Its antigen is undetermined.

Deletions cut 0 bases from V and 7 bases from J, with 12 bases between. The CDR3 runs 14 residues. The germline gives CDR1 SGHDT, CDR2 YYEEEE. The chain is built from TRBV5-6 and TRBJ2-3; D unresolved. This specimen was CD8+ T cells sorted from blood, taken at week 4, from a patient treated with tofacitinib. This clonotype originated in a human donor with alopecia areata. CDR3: CASSLGTNPYTQYF. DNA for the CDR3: TGTGCCAGCAGCTTGGGGACGAACCCCTATACGCAGTATTTT.